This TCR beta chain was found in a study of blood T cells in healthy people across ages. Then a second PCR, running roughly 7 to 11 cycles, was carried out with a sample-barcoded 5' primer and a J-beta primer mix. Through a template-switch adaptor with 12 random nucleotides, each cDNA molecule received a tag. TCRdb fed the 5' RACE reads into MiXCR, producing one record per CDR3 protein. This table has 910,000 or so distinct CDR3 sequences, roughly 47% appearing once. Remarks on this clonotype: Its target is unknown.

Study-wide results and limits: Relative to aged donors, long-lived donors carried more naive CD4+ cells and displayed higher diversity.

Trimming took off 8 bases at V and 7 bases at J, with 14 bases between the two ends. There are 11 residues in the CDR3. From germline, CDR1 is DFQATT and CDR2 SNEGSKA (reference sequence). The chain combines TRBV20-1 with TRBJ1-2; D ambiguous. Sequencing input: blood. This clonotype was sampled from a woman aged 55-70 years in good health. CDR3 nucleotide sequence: TGCAGTACCAACGCCCTAAGTGGCTACACCTTC. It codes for CSTNALSGYTF.